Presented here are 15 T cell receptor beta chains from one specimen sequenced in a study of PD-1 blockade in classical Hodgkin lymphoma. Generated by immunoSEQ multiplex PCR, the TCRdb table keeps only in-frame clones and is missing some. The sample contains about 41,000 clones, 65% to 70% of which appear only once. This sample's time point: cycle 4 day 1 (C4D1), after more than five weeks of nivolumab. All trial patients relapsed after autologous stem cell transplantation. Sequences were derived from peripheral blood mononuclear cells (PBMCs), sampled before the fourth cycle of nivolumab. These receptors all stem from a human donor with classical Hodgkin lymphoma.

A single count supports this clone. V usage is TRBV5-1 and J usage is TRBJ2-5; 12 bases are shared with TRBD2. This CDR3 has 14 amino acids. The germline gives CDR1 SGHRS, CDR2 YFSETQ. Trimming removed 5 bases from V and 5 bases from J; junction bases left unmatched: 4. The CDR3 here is CASRTGLAGETQYF. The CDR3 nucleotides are TGCGCCAGCAGGACGGGACTAGCGGGTGAGACCCAGTACTTC.

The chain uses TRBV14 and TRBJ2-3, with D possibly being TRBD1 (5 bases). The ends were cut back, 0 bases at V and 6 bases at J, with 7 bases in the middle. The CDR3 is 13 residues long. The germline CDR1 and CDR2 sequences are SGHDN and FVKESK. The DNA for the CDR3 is TGTGCCAGCAGCCAAGAGTCAGGGGATACGCAGTATTTT. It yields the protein CASSQESGDTQYF.

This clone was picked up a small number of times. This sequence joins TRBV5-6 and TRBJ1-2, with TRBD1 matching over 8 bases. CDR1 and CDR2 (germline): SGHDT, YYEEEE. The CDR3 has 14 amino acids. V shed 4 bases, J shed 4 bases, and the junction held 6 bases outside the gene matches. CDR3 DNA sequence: TGTGCCAGCAGCCCGGACAGGGTAGGCTATGGCTACACCTTC. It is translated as CASSPDRVGYGYTF. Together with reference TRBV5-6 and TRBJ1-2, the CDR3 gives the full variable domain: DAGVTQSPTHLIKTRGQQVTLRCSPKSGHDTVSWYQQALGQGPQFIFQYYEEEERQRGNFPDRFSGHQFPNYSSELNVNALLLGDSALYLCASSPDRVGYGYTFGSGTRLTVV.

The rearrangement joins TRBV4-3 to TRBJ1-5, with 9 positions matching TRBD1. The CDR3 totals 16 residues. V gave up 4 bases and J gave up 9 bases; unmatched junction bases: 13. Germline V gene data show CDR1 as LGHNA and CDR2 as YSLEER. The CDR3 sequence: CASSLEVGTGFLPQHF. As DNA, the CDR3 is TGCGCCAGCAGCCTAGAGGTAGGGACAGGGTTTCTGCCCCAGCATTTT.

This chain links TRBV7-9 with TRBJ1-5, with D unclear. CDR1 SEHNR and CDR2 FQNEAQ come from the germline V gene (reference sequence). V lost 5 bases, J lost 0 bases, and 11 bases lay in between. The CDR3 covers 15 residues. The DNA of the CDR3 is TGTGCCAGCAGCGCGGACGGATATAGCAATCAGCCCCAGCATTTT. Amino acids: CASSADGYSNQPQHF.

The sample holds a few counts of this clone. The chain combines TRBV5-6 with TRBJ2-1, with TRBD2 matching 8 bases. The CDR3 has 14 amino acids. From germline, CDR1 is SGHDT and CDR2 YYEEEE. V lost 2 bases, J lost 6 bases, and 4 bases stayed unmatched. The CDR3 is CASSFLAGSNEQFF. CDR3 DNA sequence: TGTGCCAGCAGCTTCTTAGCGGGGAGCAATGAGCAGTTCTTC.

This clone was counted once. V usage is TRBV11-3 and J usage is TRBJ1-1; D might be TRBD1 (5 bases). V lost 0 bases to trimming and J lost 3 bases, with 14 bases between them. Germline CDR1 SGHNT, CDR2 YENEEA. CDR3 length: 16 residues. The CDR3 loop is CASSLEFRGGDTEAFF. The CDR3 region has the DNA TGTGCCAGCAGCTTAGAATTCCGGGGAGGGGACACTGAAGCTTTCTTT.

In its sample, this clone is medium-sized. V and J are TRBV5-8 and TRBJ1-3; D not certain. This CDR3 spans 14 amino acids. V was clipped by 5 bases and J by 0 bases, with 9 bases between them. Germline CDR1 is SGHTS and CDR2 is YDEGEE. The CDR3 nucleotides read TGTGCCAGCAGAGGTCAAGACTCTGGAAACACCATATATTTT. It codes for CASRGQDSGNTIYF.

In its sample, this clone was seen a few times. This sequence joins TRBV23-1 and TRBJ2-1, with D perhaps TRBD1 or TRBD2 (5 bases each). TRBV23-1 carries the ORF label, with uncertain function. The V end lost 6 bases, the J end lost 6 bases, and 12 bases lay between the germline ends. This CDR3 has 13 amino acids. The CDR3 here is CASRLGPLNEQFF. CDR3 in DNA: TGCGCCAGCAGACTGGGACCTCTCAATGAGCAGTTCTTC.

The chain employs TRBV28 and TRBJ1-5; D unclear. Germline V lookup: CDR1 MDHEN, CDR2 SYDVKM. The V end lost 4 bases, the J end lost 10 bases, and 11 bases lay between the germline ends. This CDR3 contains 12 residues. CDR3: CASSSRTRPQHF. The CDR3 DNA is TGTGCCAGCAGTTCTCGGACCCGTCCCCAGCATTTT.

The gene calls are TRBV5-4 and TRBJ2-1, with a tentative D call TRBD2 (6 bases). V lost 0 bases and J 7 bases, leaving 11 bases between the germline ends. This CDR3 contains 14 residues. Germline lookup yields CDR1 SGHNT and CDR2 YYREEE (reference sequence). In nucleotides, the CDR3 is TGTGCCAGCAGCTTGGTTGAGGGGAGGAATGAGCAGTTCTTC. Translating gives CASSLVEGRNEQFF.

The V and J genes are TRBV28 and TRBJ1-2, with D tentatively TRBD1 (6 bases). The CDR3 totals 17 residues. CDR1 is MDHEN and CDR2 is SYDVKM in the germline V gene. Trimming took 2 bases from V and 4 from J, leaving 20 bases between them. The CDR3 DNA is TGTGCCAGCAGTTTAAGTCTTTGGGGGGCGCATGCCTATGGCTACACCTTC. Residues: CASSLSLWGAHAYGYTF.

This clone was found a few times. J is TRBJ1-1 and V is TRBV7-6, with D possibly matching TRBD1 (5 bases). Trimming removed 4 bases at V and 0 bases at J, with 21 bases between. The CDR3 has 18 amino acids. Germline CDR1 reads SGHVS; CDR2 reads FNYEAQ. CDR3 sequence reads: CASSSPGQASKMNTEAFF. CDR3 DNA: TGTGCCAGCAGCTCCCCGGGGCAGGCGTCAAAGATGAACACTGAAGCTTTCTTT. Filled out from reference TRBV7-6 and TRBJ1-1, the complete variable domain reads GAGVSQSPRYKVTKRGQDVALRCDPISGHVSLYWYRQALGQGPEFLTYFNYEAQQDKSGLPNDRFSAERPEGSISTLTIQRTEQRDSAMYRCASSSPGQASKMNTEAFFGQGTRLTVV.

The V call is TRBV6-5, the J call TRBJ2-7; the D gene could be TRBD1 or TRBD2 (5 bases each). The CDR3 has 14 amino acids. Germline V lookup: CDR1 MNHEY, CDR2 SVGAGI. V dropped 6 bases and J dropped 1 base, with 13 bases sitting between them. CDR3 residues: CASRSPGPSYEQYF. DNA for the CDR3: TGTGCCAGCAGGAGCCCGGGGCCATCCTACGAGCAGTACTTC.

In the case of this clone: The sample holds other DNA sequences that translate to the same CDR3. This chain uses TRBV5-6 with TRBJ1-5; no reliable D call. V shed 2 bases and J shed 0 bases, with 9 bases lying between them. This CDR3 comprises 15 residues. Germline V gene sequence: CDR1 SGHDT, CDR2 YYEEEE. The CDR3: CASSFGPDSNQPQHF. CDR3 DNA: TGTGCCAGCAGCTTCGGACCGGATAGCAATCAGCCCCAGCATTTT.